Listed below are T cell receptor beta chains from one sample, sequenced in a study of cytomegalovirus exposure and HLA in healthy donors. Here immunoSEQ multiplex PCR was the method, and the copy in TCRdb shows in-frame clones only, minus some. This sample yields roughly 140,000 clones, of which about 75% are seen a single time; 1.5% to 2% belongs to the top ten. The source material was PBMCs. The source of these receptors is a woman in her twenties or thirties in good health and CMV-seronegative. CDR3s include the opening cysteine and the closing phenylalanine or tryptophan. The order of the fields is clone size, V gene, CDR3 protein. A row's size may be missing; if present it is once, few, many or a size class.

>-|TRBV7-9
CASSLRDYNEQFF
>-|TRBV30
CAWSVSPWTGGETQYF
>-|TRBV6-1
CASSSSSYNSPLHF
>-|TRBV28
CASSFPKDIPLANYGYTF
>-|TRBV6-6
CASSLRDRVGSPLHF
>-|TRBV6-1
CASSRLAGKEFF
>-|TRBV28
CASSLGRGSSGNTIYF
>-|TRBV27
CASSITTGRGPNEQFF
>many|TRBV28
CASTPGTGTNTEAFF
>few|TRBV4-1
CASSSGTGVNTEAFF
>-|TRBV27
CASSFSGRGTEAFF
>-|TRBV25-1
CASSESTNTGELFF
>-|TRBV11-2
CASSLGGRWTGELFF
>-|TRBV7-8
CASSSGGGVYNEQFF
>-|TRBV5-1
CASSRTGVKNIQYF
>-|TRBV4-1
CASSQSGLAELAKNIQYF
>-|TRBV7-2
CASSSYLRNEQFF
>-|TRBV9
CASSAGPNSGNTIYF
>-|TRBV19
CASSTITQPNNYGYTF
>-|TRBV21-1
CASSKGTSGGRYVLRVQFF
>few|TRBV7-8
CASSLVYSYNSPLHF
>-|TRBV19
CASRSRGGSYNEQFF
>-|TRBV10-3
CAISEIQQTNTGELFF
>few|TRBV7-6
CASSLGLGTGSGEQYF
>-|TRBV10-3
CAISAVTYTGELFF
>once|TRBV6-5
CASRLNSGIAEAFF
>-|TRBV5-1
CASSLVPGDNSPLHF
>-|TRBV5-1
CASSLELAGVQVDTQYF
>-|TRBV7-2
CASSFFRTGAYNEQFF
>-|TRBV19
CASSNVEAGPYQPQHF
>-|TRBV4-2
CASSQGGASGSLSSYNEQFF
>-|TRBV5-1
CASSLFLAGVDNEQFF
>-|TRBV7-3
CASSLTGGYGYTF
>-|TRBV19
CASSSRGRAEDTQYF
>-|TRBV5-1
CASSLDPLVSGELFF
>-|TRBV10-3
CAISGGGNEKLFF
>once|TRBV6-5
CASSRPGAGNTIYF
>-|TRBV21-1
CASSKVLAGSSTDTQYF
>-|TRBV7-9
CSSSRRQGEQETQYF
>-|TRBV18
CASSQGFATSGRFETQYF
>-|TRBV5-6
CASSFEGRGQETQYF
>-|TRBV28
CASSTGGGLLNEQFF
>-|TRBV6-1
CASSEFVGRDFTYGYTF
>-|TRBV6-1
CASSESGVNQPQHF
>-|TRBV9
CASSPSSGIYNEQFF
>-|TRBV7-2
CASSQMGPEISGNTIYF
>-|TRBV6-5
CASSEAGDEKLFF
>-|TRBV5-1
CASSSVDRAHEQYF
>-|TRBV19
CASARDRLPSGANVLTF
>-|TRBV10-3
CAISESLTGTGELFF
>-|TRBV28
CASSWGGGTGYGYTF
>-|TRBV2
CASSEPSGGKFTF
>-|TRBV7-2
CASSLWTSGGPTDTQYF
>-|TRBV28
CASSPGQTNNEQFF
>-|TRBV11-1
CASSLVWPSGSTDTQYF
>-|TRBV6-6
CASSKGLAGDEQFF
>-|TRBV27
CASSFQPSDGDTQYF
>-|TRBV7-3
CASSQGGQETQYF
>-|TRBV27
CASSNRGEGPSTEAFF